The 29 T cell receptor beta chains below come from one sample, sequenced in a study of blood T cell repertoires in COVID-19. Produced via immunoSEQ multiplex PCR; TCRdb's table is partial and in-frame only. Counted here are some 200,000 clones, 94% occurring once; the ten biggest clones make up about 0.8%. The sample consisted of peripheral blood. All receptors come from a man aged 30-40 years with COVID-19, enrolled during active disease.

The gene calls are TRBV11-3 and TRBJ2-5; 9 nucleotides align to TRBD1. The V gene's germline CDR1 is SGHNT and CDR2 YENEEA. V trimming: 5 bases; J trimming: 1 base; junction bases outside the gene matches: 5. The CDR3 contains 15 residues. The CDR3 sequence is CASSAGTGPQETQYF. In DNA, the CDR3 is TGTGCCAGCAGCGCCGGGACAGGGCCCCAAGAGACCCAGTACTTC.

CDR3 bases: TGTGCCAGCAAAGGGACAGGCGTTGAAAAACTGTTTTTT. Translation: CASKGTGVEKLFF. The chain joins TRBV7-9 to TRBJ1-4; 8 bases fit TRBD1. This CDR3 has 13 residues. Germline values: CDR1 SEHNR, CDR2 FQNEAQ (reference sequence). J was trimmed by 7 bases and V by 7 bases; bases with no gene match: 5.

This chain uses TRBV6-4 with TRBJ1-2, with D perhaps matching TRBD1 (5 bases). CDR3 length: 13 amino acids. The V and J ends lost 3 bases and 8 bases respectively, with 13 bases between them. Germline V gene lookup returns CDR1 MRHNA and CDR2 SNTAGT. CDR3 DNA: TGTGCCAGCAGTGATGGCGGGGCGCGGGGCTACACCTTC. Protein: CASSDGGARGYTF.

The CDR3 loop is CAWRASGANVLTF. In DNA, the CDR3 is TGTGCCTGGAGAGCCTCTGGGGCCAACGTCCTGACTTTC. The chain links TRBV30 to TRBJ2-6; no definite D call. CDR1 and CDR2 from the germline V gene are GTSNPN and SVGIG (reference sequence). Trimming left V 3 bases short and J 0 bases short, with 3 bases between. The CDR3 is 13 residues long.

The chain combines TRBV9 with TRBJ1-2; D not certain. Germline V gives CDR1 SGDLS, CDR2 YYNGEE. The CDR3 is 13 residues long. V shed 2 bases and J shed 7 bases, with 12 bases lying between them. The CDR3 region is CASSVGERSGYTF. In nucleotides, the CDR3 is TGTGCCAGCAGCGTGGGAGAAAGAAGTGGCTACACCTTC. The variable domain in full, completed from reference TRBV9 and TRBJ1-2, reads DSGVTQTPKHLITATGQRVTLRCSPRSGDLSVYWYQQSLDQGLQFLIQYYNGEERAKGNILERFSAQQFPDLHSELNLSSLELGDSALYFCASSVGERSGYTFGSGTRLTVV.

This sequence joins TRBV3-1 (or the pseudogene TRBV3-2) and TRBJ1-5, with TRBD1 as a possible D gene (6 bases). Trimming shortened V by 2 bases and J by 4 bases, and 21 bases separated the two germline ends. Per the germline V gene, CDR1 is LGHDT and CDR2 is YNNKEL (reference sequence). CDR3 size: 18 residues. In nucleotides, the CDR3 is TGTGCCAGCAGCCAAAGGGGGGGGCAGGGGATCGTGAATCAGCCCCAGCATTTT. Its protein is CASSQRGGQGIVNQPQHF.

The V gene is TRBV27, the J gene TRBJ1-1, with D possibly matching TRBD1 (6 bases). V was shortened by 0 bases and J by 11 bases, with 13 bases between the two germline ends. Germline CDR1 and CDR2: MNHEY and SMNVEV (reference sequence). The CDR3 spans 13 residues. The CDR3 reads CASSLSDSRWAFF. The CDR3 nucleotides read TGTGCCAGCAGTTTATCGGACAGCAGATGGGCTTTCTTT.

J is TRBJ1-1 and V is TRBV5-1; TRBD1 aligns across 7 bases. The trim removed 6 bases at V and 5 bases at J, leaving 7 bases unmatched. The CDR3 covers 13 residues. CDR1 is SGHRS and CDR2 is YFSETQ in the germline V gene. CDR3 in DNA: TGCGCCAGCACACGGGACAGTGGGACTGAAGCTTTCTTT. This gives the protein CASTRDSGTEAFF.

The V and J genes are TRBV5-1 and TRBJ2-6, with TRBD1 matching over 7 bases. The V gene end was trimmed by 4 bases and the J gene end by 3 bases; junction bases not matched to a gene: 4. Germline-derived CDR1 and CDR2 are SGHRS and YFSETQ. The CDR3 spans 15 residues. The CDR3 protein is CASSTQGVGANVLTF. The CDR3, as DNA: TGCGCCAGCAGCACGCAGGGGGTTGGGGCCAACGTCCTGACTTTC.

The chain is built from TRBV5-1 and TRBJ2-5, with 8 nucleotides matching TRBD1. Germline V gene sequence: CDR1 SGHRS, CDR2 YFSETQ. The V and J ends lost 0 bases and 5 bases, in that order; junction bases with no gene match: 6. This CDR3 comprises 15 residues. The CDR3 loop reads CASSLGRGRRETQYF. CDR3 DNA sequence: TGCGCCAGCAGCTTGGGCAGGGGGCGCCGCGAGACCCAGTACTTC.

The gene calls are TRBV6-5 and TRBJ1-1, with D possibly TRBD1 on 5 matching bases. This CDR3 is built from 13 residues. Germline lookup yields CDR1 MNHEY and CDR2 SVGAGI. Trimming cost V 4 bases and J 2 bases, with 8 bases left between them. The CDR3 loop is CASSSQVNTEAFF. Written as DNA, the CDR3 is TGTGCCAGCAGTTCACAGGTAAACACTGAAGCTTTCTTT.

V and J are TRBV5-1 and TRBJ2-1; D is perhaps TRBD2 (6 bases). Germline CDR1 reads SGHRS; CDR2 reads YFSETQ. With 4 bases removed from V and 8 bases from J, the gap between germline ends came to 16 bases. This CDR3 region has 14 residues. The CDR3 DNA follows: TGCGCCAGCAGCATCGGGAGTCACACGGATGAGCAGTTCTTC. It yields the protein CASSIGSHTDEQFF.

The rearrangement joins TRBV4-1 to TRBJ1-2; D ambiguous. CDR1 MGHRA and CDR2 YSYEKL come from the germline V gene. This CDR3 comprises 15 residues. The germline V and J ends were trimmed by 2 bases and 2 bases, with 12 bases remaining between them. The CDR3 nucleotides are TGCGCCAGCAGCCAATCCAGAGGGAGGAACTATGGCTACACCTTC. Encoded protein: CASSQSRGRNYGYTF.

The chain has TRBV10-3 and TRBJ1-1, with D possibly matching TRBD1 (6 bases). Trimming pared 5 bases from V and 5 bases from J, leaving 6 bases between. Germline CDR1 and CDR2: ENHRY and SYGVKD. CDR3 length: 11 amino acids. The CDR3 reads CAISTGTEAFF. In nucleotides, the CDR3 is TGTGCCATCAGTACAGGGACTGAAGCTTTCTTT.

This clone was detected once. The chain joins TRBV5-4 to TRBJ1-1; D unresolved. V was pared by 3 bases and J by 0 bases, with 6 bases between. From germline, CDR1 is SGHNT and CDR2 YYREEE (reference sequence). This CDR3 has 13 residues. CDR3 region: CASSSLLNTEAFF. The CDR3 bases are TGTGCCAGCAGCTCCCTATTGAACACTGAAGCTTTCTTT.

This chain joins TRBV11-2 and TRBJ2-1; no clear D gene. Germline CDR1 reads SGHAT; CDR2 reads FQNNGV. The CDR3 contains 13 residues. Trimming took off 0 bases at V and 9 bases at J, with 9 bases between the two ends. The CDR3, as DNA: TGTGCCAGCAGCTTAGACCTAGGAGTTGAGCAGTTCTTC. Translating it yields CASSLDLGVEQFF.

The chain is built from TRBV30 and TRBJ2-3; no clear D gene. CDR3 length: 12 amino acids. V was shortened by 2 bases and J by 0 bases, with 3 bases between the two germline ends. Germline values: CDR1 GTSNPN, CDR2 SVGIG (reference sequence). The CDR3 spells CAWSLSTDTQYF. CDR3 bases: TGTGCCTGGAGTCTAAGCACAGATACGCAGTATTTT.

This rearrangement joins TRBV2 to TRBJ1-2; no definite D call. CDR3 length: 11 residues. The germline V and J ends were trimmed by 5 bases and 5 bases, with 6 bases remaining between them. Germline assignment: CDR1 SNHLY and CDR2 FYNNEI. DNA of the CDR3: TGTGCCAGCAGTCAGGAATATGGCTACACCTTC. Translating it yields CASSQEYGYTF.

The chain is built from TRBV27 and TRBJ2-5, with TRBD2 identical over 9 bases. Germline values: CDR1 MNHEY, CDR2 SMNVEV (reference sequence). With V trimmed by 0 bases and J by 5 bases, 16 bases remained unmatched. The CDR3 contains 19 residues. This chain's CDR3 is CASSLSRHGGTSMGETQYF. The CDR3 nucleotides read TGTGCCAGCAGTTTATCGAGGCATGGGGGGACTAGCATGGGGGAGACCCAGTACTTC.

This chain's CDR3 is CASRSMETQYF. CDR3 DNA: TGTGCCAGTAGGTCTATGGAGACCCAGTACTTC. The chain couples TRBV19 to TRBJ2-5; D gene ambiguous. Between the trimmed V and J ends, which lost 6 bases and 5 bases, there was a span of 7 bases. CDR1 and CDR2 (germline): LNHDA, SQIVND (reference sequence). This CDR3 is built from 11 residues.

This clone was seen only once. The chain joins TRBV29-1 to TRBJ1-4; possibly TRBD1 for D (5 bases). The germline gives CDR1 SQVTM, CDR2 ANQGSEA. CDR3 length equals 14 residues. The ends were cut back, 4 bases at V and 0 bases at J, with 9 bases in the middle. The CDR3 loop is CSVVGTTTNEKLFF. The CDR3 DNA reads TGCAGCGTTGTGGGGACTACAACTAATGAAAAACTGTTTTTT.

The CDR3 loop reads CATSKDRENDSPLHF. In DNA, the CDR3 is TGTGCCACCAGCAAGGACAGGGAAAATGATTCACCCCTCCACTTT. V gene TRBV15 combines with J gene TRBJ1-6; 8 nucleotides align to TRBD1. V trimming: 4 bases; J trimming: 8 bases; junction bases outside the gene matches: 7. The CDR3 sequence is 15 residues long. The germline gives CDR1 LNHNV, CDR2 YYDKDF (reference sequence). Variable domain in full (rest from reference TRBV15 and TRBJ1-6): DAMVIQNPRYQVTQFGKPVTLSCSQTLNHNVMYWYQQKSSQAPKLLFHYYDKDFNNEADTPDNFQSRRPNTSFCFLDIRSPGLGDTAMYLCATSKDRENDSPLHFGNGTRLTVT.

The chain has TRBV7-3 and TRBJ1-1; a weak D match, TRBD1 (5 bases). The CDR3 spans 14 residues. Germline V gene sequence: CDR1 SGHTA, CDR2 FQGTGA. Trimming cost V 1 base and J 4 bases, with 10 bases left between them. The CDR3 DNA is TGTGCCAGCAGCTTAAGCAGGGATTCCACTGAAGCTTTCTTT. The encoded protein is CASSLSRDSTEAFF. Filled out from reference TRBV7-3 and TRBJ1-1, the complete variable domain reads GAGVSQTPSNKVTEKGKYVELRCDPISGHTALYWYRQSLGQGPEFLIYFQGTGAADDSGLPNDRFFAVRPEGSVSTLKIQRTERGDSAVYLCASSLSRDSTEAFFGQGTRLTVV.

This sequence joins TRBV12-5 and TRBJ2-1, with TRBD2 identical over 9 bases. The length of the CDR3 is 17 residues. After removal of 2 bases from V and 10 bases from J, the junction contained 15 bases not matched to a gene. Germline V gene sequence: CDR1 LGHNT, CDR2 FRNRAP. The chain's CDR3 is CASGLPPDAGGPIEQFF. CDR3 bases: TGTGCTAGTGGTTTGCCCCCCGACGCGGGGGGGCCCATCGAGCAGTTCTTC.

As to this clone: In the same sample, other DNA sequences code for this CDR3. This chain links TRBV6-1 with TRBJ1-6; the match to TRBD1 covers 10 bases. J was trimmed by 10 bases and V by 3 bases; bases with no gene match: 0. Germline lookup yields CDR1 MNHNS and CDR2 SASEGT. CDR3 length: 13 residues. CDR3 nucleotide sequence: TGTGCCAGCAGTGAGACAGGGGGCTCACCCCTCCACTTT. Translation gives CASSETGGSPLHF.

The rearrangement uses TRBV11-2 and TRBJ1-5; 11 bases line up with TRBD1. V lost 3 bases to trimming and J lost 0 bases; unmatched junction nucleotides: 7. The CDR3 is made up of 18 amino acids. Germline V CDR1 and CDR2: SGHAT, FQNNGV. The chain's CDR3 is CASSLGTGGVDSNQPQHF. The CDR3 bases are TGTGCCAGCAGCTTGGGGACAGGGGGAGTCGATAGCAATCAGCCCCAGCATTTT.

This clone was seen just once. The chain carries TRBV9 and TRBJ1-1; no clear D gene. V was shortened by 3 bases and J by 10 bases, with 19 bases between the two germline ends. Germline V gives CDR1 SGDLS, CDR2 YYNGEE. CDR3 length equals 14 residues. CDR3 nucleotide sequence: TGTGCCAGCAGCGAGAGGGAAGAGGGCTTTGGAGCTTTCTTT. This codes for CASSEREEGFGAFF.

The chain carries TRBV5-1 and TRBJ1-2; 7 nucleotides agree with TRBD1. Germline CDR1 SGHRS, CDR2 YFSETQ. This CDR3 contains 15 residues. V dropped 4 bases and J dropped 7; count of bases not matched to a gene: 13. The CDR3 nucleotides are TGCGCCAGCAGCCTGAGGACAGGCTGGACCTCTGGCTACACCTTC. This codes for CASSLRTGWTSGYTF.

The chain couples TRBV7-2 to TRBJ1-2, with 8 bases identical to TRBD1. Germline CDR1 SGHTA, CDR2 FQGNSA. J lost 3 bases, V lost 2 bases, and 2 bases had no gene match. The CDR3 has 14 residues. DNA for the CDR3: TGTGCCAGCAGCTTACCGGGACAGGACTATGGCTACACCTTC. Translated: CASSLPGQDYGYTF.